The 4 T cell receptor beta chains reported below all come from one sample, sequenced in a study of CD8 T cells in Susac syndrome. cDNA came from about 0.5 to 1 ug RNA primed by random hexamers. TCRdb reprocessed the immunoSEQ multiplex PCR reads via MiXCR and lists one record per CDR3 protein. Of 100,000 to 150,000 distinct CDR3 sequences in the sample, about 94% were seen once. Sequencing was performed on CD4+ T cells from PBMCs. The receptors derive from a human donor with multiple sclerosis.

This clonotype was found once. Germline is not matched at one junction end, which may reflect a read error. The V and J genes are TRBV5-4 and TRBJ2-5; a weak D match, TRBD1 (6 bases). CDR3 length: 15 residues. Germline CDR1 reads SGHNT; CDR2 reads YYREEE (reference sequence). DNA for the CDR3: TGTGCCAGCACCTTGGGGTGGGGGCCCCAAGAGACCCAGTACTTC. It yields the protein CASTLGWGPQETQYF.

The chain is built from TRBV7-2 and TRBJ1-6; TRBD1 is a possible D gene (5 bases). Germline-derived CDR1 and CDR2 are SGHTA and FQGNSA. The CDR3 length is 15 residues. The V gene lost 0 bases and the J gene lost 12 bases, with 15 bases spanning the gap. The CDR3 region is CASSLALGGKGPLHF. The CDR3 DNA sequence: TGTGCCAGCAGCTTAGCCCTGGGGGGGAAGGGACCCCTCCACTTT.

The rearrangement joins TRBV14 to TRBJ2-1, with 8 bases identical to TRBD1. The CDR3 consists of 13 residues. The trim removed 0 bases at V and 15 bases at J, leaving 7 bases unmatched. The germline V gene encodes CDR1 SGHDN and CDR2 FVKESK. The CDR3 bases are TGTGCCAGCAGCCAAGACAGGGGGCTAGCAAGGTTCTTC. Protein: CASSQDRGLARFF. The full variable domain, its missing parts supplied by reference TRBV14 and TRBJ2-1, is EAGVTQFPSHSVIEKGQTVTLRCDPISGHDNLYWYRRVMGKEIKFLLHFVKESKQDESGMPNNRFLAERTGGTYSTLKVQPAELEDSGVYFCASSQDRGLARFFGPGTRLTVL.

The chain employs TRBV23-1 and TRBJ2-6; 8 bases fit TRBD1. TRBV23-1 counts as an open reading frame of uncertain function. The CDR3 is made up of 19 amino acids. V shed 3 bases, J shed 1 base, and the junction held 11 bases outside the gene matches. The CDR3 is CASSQARGPFNSGANVLTF. The CDR3 DNA sequence: TGCGCCAGCAGTCAGGCCAGGGGGCCCTTCAATTCTGGGGCCAACGTCCTGACTTTC.